Below, 5 T cell receptor beta chains from the same sample are listed, as sequenced in a study of human T cells and chemical hapten exposure. MiXCR was run by TCRdb on the RACE reads, yielding one entry per CDR3 protein. The repertoire holds 50,000 to 70,000 distinct CDR3 sequences, with approximately 6.5% as singletons. Indicated time point: healthy volunteer bleed at 6 weeks. Whole blood that had not been fractionated was the source of extracted total RNA. Sequenced material: whole blood. Receptors originate from a female donor in good health. Some clones in this sample may be carry-over from other donors' samples.

A remark on this clonotype: This may come from a read error, since a much larger clone is one base off. The chain combines TRBV19 with TRBJ2-2, with D perhaps TRBD1 or TRBD2 (6 bases each). CDR3 length: 15 amino acids. From germline, CDR1 is LNHDA and CDR2 SQIVND (reference sequence). V shed 8 bases and J shed 3 bases, with 16 bases lying between them. The CDR3 DNA sequence: TGTGCCAGTGATTCCTACAGGGAGGACACCGGGGAGCTGTTTTTT. It codes for CASDSYREDTGELFF.

This clonotype was detected many times. The chain is built from TRBV4-2 and TRBJ2-1; TRBD1 aligns across 10 bases. Germline values: CDR1 LGHNA, CDR2 YNFKEQ. The V gene end was trimmed by 0 bases and the J gene end by 5 bases; junction bases not matched to a gene: 4. The length of the CDR3 is 16 residues. In DNA form, the CDR3 reads TGTGCCAGCAGCCAAGATGGGACAGGGGCCCACAATGAGCAGTTCTTC. Protein sequence: CASSQDGTGAHNEQFF.

This clonotype was detected ten times or more. This sequence joins TRBV28 and TRBJ1-1, with unresolved D. The germline V gene has CDR1 MDHEN and CDR2 SYDVKM. The CDR3 has 16 amino acids. V was cut by 5 bases and J by 5 bases, with 21 bases left in between. CDR3 protein: CASSPVLRGSGTEAFF. CDR3 DNA: TGTGCCAGCAGTCCCGTTCTGAGAGGAAGTGGGACTGAAGCTTTCTTT. Based on the CDR3 plus reference TRBV28 and TRBJ1-1, the full variable domain is DVKVTQSSRYLVKRTGEKVFLECVQDMDHENMFWYRQDPGLGLRLIYFSYDVKMKEKGDIPEGYSVSREKKERFSLILESASTNQTSMYLCASSPVLRGSGTEAFFGQGTRLTVV.

The table lists this clonotype with many counts. V usage is TRBV6-2 or TRBV6-3 and J usage is TRBJ2-7; D is unresolved. This CDR3 has 13 amino acids. The V gene lost 6 bases and the J gene lost 3 bases, with 12 bases spanning the gap. Germline assignment: CDR1 MNHEY and CDR2 SVGEGT. The CDR3 loop is CASSTGSSYEQYF. The CDR3 bases are TGTGCCAGCAGCACCGGAAGCAGCTACGAGCAGTACTTC.

This clonotype was detected many times. The chain links TRBV4-3 to TRBJ1-4; 9 positions agree with TRBD1. Germline V gene data show CDR1 as LGHNA and CDR2 as YSLEER. The CDR3 has 14 residues. V was clipped by 1 base and J by 8 bases; unmatched bases: 2. The CDR3 DNA reads as TGCGCCAGCAGCCAAGCCGGGACAGGGGAAAAACTGTTTTTT. Translated, it gives CASSQAGTGEKLFF.